Sequencing of this T cell receptor beta chain was carried out in a study of blood T cells in healthy people across ages. A second PCR of about 6 to 12 cycles used a sample-barcoded 5' primer and a J-beta primer mix. MiXCR, run by TCRdb on the 5' RACE reads, gives a single entry per CDR3 protein. The data show over 1,300,000 distinct CDR3 sequences, with roughly 60% seen just once and 5% to 7% held by the top ten. Whole-study results and caveats: With unsorted PBMCs, a conclusive comparison of naive versus antigen-experienced cells was not possible.

Trimming removed 3 bases at V and 1 base at J, with 10 bases between. From germline, CDR1 is DFQATT and CDR2 SNEGSKA (reference sequence). The CDR3 length is 13 residues. With regard to this clonotype: What it binds is not known.

V gene TRBV20-1 combines with J gene TRBJ2-7; perhaps TRBD2 as D (6 bases). The TCR originated in a man between 18 and 35 years old in good health. Source material: blood. In DNA form, the CDR3 reads TGCAGTGCTAGTTACGGGGGTTCCTACGAGCAGTACTTC. Residues: CSASYGGSYEQYF.